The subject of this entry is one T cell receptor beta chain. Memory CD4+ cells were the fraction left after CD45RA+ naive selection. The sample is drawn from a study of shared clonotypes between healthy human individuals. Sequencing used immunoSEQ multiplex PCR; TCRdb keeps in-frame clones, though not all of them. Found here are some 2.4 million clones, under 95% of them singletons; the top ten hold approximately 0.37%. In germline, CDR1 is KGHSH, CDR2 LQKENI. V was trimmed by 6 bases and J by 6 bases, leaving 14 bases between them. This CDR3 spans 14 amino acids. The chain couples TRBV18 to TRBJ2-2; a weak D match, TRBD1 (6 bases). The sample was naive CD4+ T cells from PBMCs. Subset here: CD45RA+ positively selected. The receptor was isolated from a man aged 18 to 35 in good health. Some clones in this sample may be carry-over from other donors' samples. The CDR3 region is CASSAQGTSGELFF. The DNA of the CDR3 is TGTGCCAGCTCGGCGCAGGGGACATCCGGGGAGCTGTTTTTT.